This section outlines one T cell receptor beta chain sequence together with its context. Per the original methods: Reference gene primer amplification yielded estimated nucleated cell counts. TCRdb's copy holds only in-frame clones and misses some; the assay was immunoSEQ multiplex PCR. The V and J calls and clone size are taken from that table; D and trimming were inferred from the DNA. The table has about 75,000 clones, 87% seen once. The sample originates from a study of blood T cell repertoires in COVID-19. Study information: The cDNA or gDNA used as material had been derived from T cells, B-cell-depleted T cells, or PBMCs.

This clonotype was sampled from a woman between 45 and 60 years old with acute or convalescent COVID-19. Source material: peripheral blood.

This CDR3 is CASSGDRRSTIYF. The CDR3 coding sequence is TGTGCCAGCAGTGGGGACAGGAGGAGCACCATATATTTT. V and J are TRBV28 and TRBJ1-3; 8 nucleotides align to TRBD1. Trimming removed 5 bases from V and 9 bases from J; junction bases left unmatched: 6. Germline assignment: CDR1 MDHEN and CDR2 SYDVKM. The CDR3 is 13 residues long.